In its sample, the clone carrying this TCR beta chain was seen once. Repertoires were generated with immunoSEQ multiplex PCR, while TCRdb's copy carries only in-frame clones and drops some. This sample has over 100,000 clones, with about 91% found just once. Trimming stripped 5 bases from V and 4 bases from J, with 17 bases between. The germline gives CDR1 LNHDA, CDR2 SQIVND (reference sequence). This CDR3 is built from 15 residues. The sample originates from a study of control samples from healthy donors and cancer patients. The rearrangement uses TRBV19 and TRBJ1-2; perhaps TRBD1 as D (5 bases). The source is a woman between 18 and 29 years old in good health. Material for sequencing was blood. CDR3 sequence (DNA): TGTGCCAGTAGTCCAACATTGACAGCCTCCTATGGCTACACCTTC. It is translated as CASSPTLTASYGYTF.